A selection of T cell receptor beta chains follows, all from one sample in a study of shared clonotypes between healthy human individuals. TCRdb's table, derived via immunoSEQ multiplex PCR, lists solely in-frame clones and lacks some. This table has 780,000 or so clones, just under 75% appearing once. Sample: memory CD4+ T cells sorted from blood. The receptors stem from a woman aged 30 to 39 in good health. The CDR3 runs from the conserved cysteine through the conserved F or W. D genes are given only for firm matches. The size field is filled for only some rows; it gives once, few, many or a size class.

V	size	D	J	CDR3	DNA
TRBV30	-	TRBD2	TRBJ2-7	CAWSVRGESGYEQYF	TGTGCCTGGAGTGTACGGGGGGAATCAGGGTACGAGCAGTACTTC
TRBV29-1	-	-	TRBJ1-1	CSAAGDMNTEAFF	TGCAGCGCCGCGGGAGATATGAACACTGAAGCTTTCTTT
TRBV4-1	few	-	TRBJ1-4	CASSQGLSTVNEKLFF	TGCGCCAGCAGCCAAGGTTTGAGCACAGTTAATGAAAAACTGTTTTTT
TRBV7-2	-	TRBD2	TRBJ2-1	CASSPPNSGAYNEQFF	TGTGCCAGCAGCCCACCGAATAGCGGGGCCTACAATGAGCAGTTCTTC
TRBV10-3	-	TRBD1	TRBJ1-5	CAISVGTGINQPQHF	TGTGCCATCAGTGTCGGGACAGGGATAAATCAGCCCCAGCATTTT
TRBV29-1	few	TRBD1	TRBJ1-2	CSVGTGDDGYTF	TGCAGCGTTGGGACAGGGGATGATGGCTACACCTTC
TRBV18	-	-	TRBJ2-1	CASSPQGQGEQFF	TGTGCCAGCTCACCCCAGGGGCAGGGTGAGCAGTTCTTC
TRBV10-1	-	-	TRBJ1-5	CASSGSGNQPQHF	TGCGCCAGCAGTGGGTCAGGGAATCAGCCCCAGCATTTT
TRBV29-1	-	-	TRBJ1-2	CSVGRLGYGYTF	TGCAGCGTAGGGAGGCTGGGGTATGGCTACACCTTC
TRBV11-3	-	TRBD1	TRBJ1-2	CASSLGTGVGYTF	TGTGCCAGCAGCTTAGGGACAGGGGTTGGCTACACCTTC
TRBV5-1	-	TRBD1	TRBJ1-5	CASSLEGAGNQPQHF	TGCGCCAGCAGCTTGGAGGGGGCCGGAAATCAGCCCCAGCATTTT
TRBV5-4	-	TRBD2	TRBJ2-7	CASSLGLAGHEQYF	TGTGCCAGCAGCTTGGGACTAGCGGGACACGAGCAGTACTTC
TRBV5-1	few	-	TRBJ1-1	CASKAAAGKTEAFF	TGCGCCAGCAAGGCCGCCGCTGGGAAAACTGAAGCTTTCTTT
TRBV19	once	-	TRBJ2-3	CASSRGNTDTQYF	TGTGCCAGTAGTCGGGGGAACACAGATACGCAGTATTTT
TRBV5-1	-	-	TRBJ2-7	CASSLALDSSYEQYF	TGCGCCAGCAGCTTGGCCCTGGACAGCTCCTACGAGCAGTACTTC
TRBV7-2	-	TRBD1	TRBJ1-5	CASSLAGTGGHQPQHF	TGTGCCAGCAGCTTAGCCGGGACAGGGGGCCATCAGCCCCAGCATTTT
TRBV7-9	few	-	TRBJ2-7	CASSLSETEQYF	TGTGCCAGCAGCTTATCTGAAACAGAGCAGTACTTC
TRBV5-1	-	TRBD2	TRBJ2-3	CASRFTSGTSTDTQYF	TGCGCCAGCAGATTCACTAGCGGGACTAGCACAGATACGCAGTATTTT
TRBV7-8	-	TRBD2	TRBJ2-3	CATNLGGDTQYF	TGTGCCACAAACCTGGGAGGGGATACGCAGTATTTT
TRBV7-9	-	-	TRBJ1-2	CASSSAGWDIGYGYTF	TGTGCCAGCAGCTCAGCGGGATGGGACATCGGCTATGGCTACACCTTC
TRBV28	-	TRBD1	TRBJ2-3	CASSNDRGQFRDTQYF	TGTGCCAGCAGTAACGACAGGGGGCAATTTAGAGATACGCAGTATTTT
TRBV29-1	many	-	TRBJ1-1	CSVSWDTEAFF	TGCAGCGTCTCCTGGGACACTGAAGCTTTCTTT
TRBV5-1	-	-	TRBJ1-5	CASSQGSTNLGNQPQHF	TGCGCCAGCAGCCAAGGGTCGACGAATTTGGGCAATCAGCCCCAGCATTTT
TRBV27	-	-	TRBJ2-2	CASRRQQGHTGELFF	TGTGCCAGCAGAAGGCAACAGGGTCACACCGGGGAGCTGTTTTTT
TRBV25-1	-	TRBD2	TRBJ2-1	CASSAPSGRFNEQFF	TGTGCCAGCAGTGCCCCTAGCGGGAGGTTCAATGAGCAGTTCTTC
TRBV23-1	-	-	TRBJ2-7	CASSQSPPDEQYF	TGCGCCAGCAGTCAAAGCCCACCGGACGAGCAGTACTTC
TRBV28	-	-	TRBJ1-2	CASSPSGQNDNYGYTF	TGTGCCAGCAGTCCCTCAGGGCAGAACGATAACTATGGCTACACCTTC
TRBV9	-	-	TRBJ2-6	CASSFSSGANVLTF	TGTGCCAGCAGCTTCTCTTCTGGGGCCAACGTCCTGACTTTC
TRBV2	-	-	TRBJ2-5	CASSGDRLETQYF	TGTGCCAGCAGTGGGGATAGGCTCGAGACCCAGTACTTC
TRBV19	once	TRBD2	TRBJ2-1	CASSTPSGRAHNEQFF	TGTGCCAGTAGTACTCCCAGCGGGAGGGCCCACAATGAGCAGTTCTTC
TRBV28	once	-	TRBJ2-7	CASSLDGGISSYEQYF	TGTGCCAGCAGTTTAGATGGGGGGATCAGCTCCTACGAGCAGTACTTC
TRBV6-6	-	-	TRBJ1-1	CASSYTASGENTEAFF	TGTGCCAGCAGTTACACGGCGAGCGGGGAGAACACTGAAGCTTTCTTT
TRBV11-2	-	-	TRBJ2-5	CASSLGGQETQYF	TGTGCCAGCAGCTTGGGCGGCCAAGAGACCCAGTACTTC
TRBV2	-	-	TRBJ2-1	CASSVWPSGSYNEQFF	TGTGCCAGCAGTGTTTGGCCCTCTGGCTCCTACAATGAGCAGTTCTTC